This entry concerns a single T cell receptor beta chain. It has no known antigen specificity. Nothing much larger sits one base from this clone, and base qualities are not available. The data derive from a study of beta chain features in type 1 diabetes (dated by TCRdb to 2017 to 2018). For the study in its entirety: No differences in mean age, gender distribution, total cell number or subset yield were found between patients and healthy donors. A total of 90 million to 120 million sorted cells were examined across all samples, and a strong correlation was observed between cell number per subset and RNA yield. In the study, TCRB repertoires of sorted circulating CD4+ T cell subsets from recently diagnosed type 1 diabetes patients were compared with those of matched healthy donors. Regulatory and stem cell-like memory subsets were obtained from only 8 patients and roughly eight healthy donors, while naive and central memory subsets were obtained from all 30 or so donors. What the authors observed across the whole study: Naive, central memory and regulatory TCRB repertoires appeared to be more similar among patients than among healthy donors. At VDJ recombination sites, type 1 diabetes patients had fewer insertions and more deleted nucleotides, which implies abnormalities in thymic rearrangement. Type 1 diabetes patients showed a moderate but significant shortening of TCRB CDR3 length in all four CD4+ subsets. PCR may preferentially amplify shorter templates, but because patient and control samples were amplified and corrected together, any resulting skew would affect both groups equally. Because cDNA was sequenced instead of genomic DNA, activated cells with high expression could be over-represented, although the groups did not differ in activation or CD3 levels. Only small numbers of individuals were included in the HLA sub-analyses, which left unresolved whether HLA type had any influence on TCRB rearrangement.

From a lookup of the germline V gene, CDR1 and CDR2 are MDHEN and SYDVKM. CDR3 length: 14 amino acids, cysteine to phenylalanine. Only the CDR3 region is kept as DNA, spanning 42 bases read in frame from base 1. Trimming costs V 3 bases and J 4 bases, and their ends lie 13 bases apart. A single peripheral blood draw of around 100 mL on average was collected from each donor into heparinised tubes. A BD FACSAria II was used to sort naive, central memory, regulatory and stem cell-like memory CD4+ T cells with a panel that included CD45RO, CCR7, CD25, CD127, CD95 and CD27. A purity above 98% was achieved for all sorted populations. PBMCs were separated immediately by Lymphoprep density gradient centrifugation and were stained directly, without being cultured. So that batch effects would be minimized, each experiment stained and sorted samples in pairs, pairing one healthy donor with one patient. The High Capacity cDNA Reverse Transcription Kit was used to reverse transcribe all of the isolated RNA, meaning that expressed TCRB transcripts were what got sequenced. Naive, central memory and regulatory T cell samples underwent deep immunoSEQ sequencing, averaging roughly 3.5 million total reads per sample. After sorted cells were lysed in RLT buffer, RNA was extracted with DNase-treated RNeasy Micro or Mini kits, with the choice depending on cell number. To prevent cross-contamination, every cell subset was processed on its own, while patient and healthy donor samples were processed together. The immunoSEQ multiplex PCR was used to amplify TCRB sequences from cDNA, generating 87-bp fragments that spanned the CDR3 region. The amplicons were sequenced using the Illumina HiSeq platform. Concerning the study's data processing: PCR bias was computationally corrected using synthetic template baselines, reads within Hamming distance 2 were collapsed, and singletons that could not be merged were discarded. Reads were aligned against IMGT to assign V, D and J genes, CDR3 length and insertions or deletions at six rearrangement sites. Within each subset, clonotype counts were normalized to sorted cell number, after which true diversity and Gini coefficients were computed with the tcR R package. The overlap coefficient, calculated on TCRB nucleotide sequences, was used to measure repertoire sharing. Held by TCRdb, this immuneACCESS table contains in-frame sequences only and omits some clones. Under half of the omission traces to an unresolved V gene where checked; the cause of the rest is unknown. V and J calls and clone size are copied from that table; D and trimming were computed from the DNA. Counted in this sample were 300,000 to 400,000 clones; 8% of them appeared once. The ten largest clones represent under 0.5% of the sample.

The sequenced material came from central memory CD4+ T cells from blood. This TCR was recovered from a woman between 18 and 29 years old in good health. The rearranged chain carries TRBV28 and TRBJ2-7; 6 matching bases give a weak D call of TRBD2. The CDR3 amino acid sequence is: CASSFQGGGYEQYF. The DNA sequence follows: TGTGCCAGCAGTTTTCAGGGAGGTGGGTACGAGCAGTACTTC.